The sequence of this T cell receptor (beta chain) was determined in a study of beta chain features in type 1 diabetes. Study-wide findings and caveats: Significant though moderate, a shortening of TCRB CDR3s appeared in all four CD4+ subsets of Type 1 diabetes patients. Lower insertion and higher deletion counts appeared at VDJ junctions in type 1 diabetes patients.

A remark on this clone: What it binds is not known.

As every portion of the isolated RNA was reverse transcribed, the sequencing read expressed TCRB transcripts. This table comes from immunoSEQ multiplex PCR, and its TCRdb copy is limited to in-frame clones, with some not included. The sample consists of fewer than 350,000 clones, 15% of them appearing once. Per germline, CDR1 MDHEN and CDR2 SYDVKM. There are 13 residues in the CDR3. Trimming took off 8 bases at V and 8 bases at J, with 15 bases between the two ends. V and J are TRBV28 and TRBJ1-4, with D possibly matching TRBD1 (6 bases). The clonotype originates from a man aged 18 to 35 with type 1 diabetes. The sequenced sample consisted of naive CD4+ T cells from blood. This CDR3 is CASLHREKEKLFF. The CDR3 region has the DNA TGTGCCAGCTTGCACAGGGAGAAGGAAAAACTGTTTTTT. The variable domain in full, with the rest retrieved from reference TRBV28 and TRBJ1-4, is DVKVTQSSRYLVKRTGEKVFLECVQDMDHENMFWYRQDPGLGLRLIYFSYDVKMKEKGDIPEGYSVSREKKERFSLILESASTNQTSMYLCASLHREKEKLFFGSGTQLSVL.